The T cell receptor beta chain described here comes from a study of blood T cell repertoires in COVID-19. Background on the study: Acute and convalescent COVID-19 samples came from the United States, Italy and Spain.

Clones were sequenced by immunoSEQ multiplex PCR, and TCRdb holds only the in-frame ones, with some missing. The profile covers around 310,000 clones, with 88% appearing a single time and roughly 4.1% taken by the ten largest. The CDR3 runs 15 residues. Trimming removed 8 bases from V and 3 bases from J, with 19 bases in between. CDR1 is SNHLY and CDR2 is FYNNEI in the germline V gene. The source of this sequence is a woman between 50 and 59 years old with active or convalescent COVID-19. V and J are TRBV2 and TRBJ1-1; TRBD1 is a possible D gene (6 bases). Source material: peripheral blood. CDR3 amino acids: CASSQSWGRDTEAFF. The CDR3 DNA sequence: TGTGCCAGCTCCCAGAGCTGGGGGCGGGACACTGAAGCTTTCTTT.